A selection of T cell receptor beta chains follows, all from one sample in a study of beta chain features in type 1 diabetes. Produced via immunoSEQ multiplex PCR; TCRdb's table is partial and in-frame only. The sample lists some 220,000 clones; 11% were seen once. The sequenced sample was central memory CD4+ T cells from blood. All receptors derive from a man between 18 and 29 years old in good health. Each CDR3 is given with its conserved first and last residue. The order of the fields is D gene, clone size, J gene, V gene, CDR3 DNA, CDR3 protein. The D gene is left open where the match is weak. Clone size is shown for a subset of rows, as once, few, many or a class of expanded clone.

D gene: TRBD2; clone size: -; J gene: TRBJ2-3; V gene: TRBV30; CDR3 DNA: TGTGCCTGGAGTGTAGGAGCGGGAGGGCCATCGGATACGCAGTATTTT; CDR3 protein: CAWSVGAGGPSDTQYF
D gene: -; clone size: many; J gene: TRBJ2-5; V gene: TRBV5-1; CDR3 DNA: TGCGCCAGCAGCTTGGAACCCGGGACATCTCAAGAGACCCAGTACTTC; CDR3 protein: CASSLEPGTSQETQYF
D gene: -; clone size: few; J gene: TRBJ2-5; V gene: TRBV5-6; CDR3 DNA: TGTGCCAGCAGCTTTAGGGCTCAAGAGACCCAGTACTTC; CDR3 protein: CASSFRAQETQYF
D gene: -; clone size: -; J gene: TRBJ2-7; V gene: TRBV5-1; CDR3 DNA: TGCGCCAGCAGCTTCGACGGGGCCTACGAGCAGTACTTC; CDR3 protein: CASSFDGAYEQYF
D gene: TRBD2; clone size: -; J gene: TRBJ2-1; V gene: TRBV7-2; CDR3 DNA: TGTGCCAGCAGCTTAGCTGTAGCGGGAGACTGGGCCTACAATGAGCAGTTCTTC; CDR3 protein: CASSLAVAGDWAYNEQFF
D gene: -; clone size: -; J gene: TRBJ2-1; V gene: TRBV30; CDR3 DNA: TGTGCCTGGAGTGCCGGACGGGACTACAATGAGCAGTTCTTC; CDR3 protein: CAWSAGRDYNEQFF
D gene: -; clone size: few; J gene: TRBJ2-7; V gene: TRBV11-2; CDR3 DNA: TGTGCCAGCAGCTTAGTATCGGCTATATACGAGCAGTACTTC; CDR3 protein: CASSLVSAIYEQYF
D gene: -; clone size: few; J gene: TRBJ2-3; V gene: TRBV14; CDR3 DNA: TGTGCCAGCAGCCAAACAGGATTCACAGATACGCAGTATTTT; CDR3 protein: CASSQTGFTDTQYF
D gene: -; clone size: -; J gene: TRBJ2-1; V gene: TRBV6-1; CDR3 DNA: TGTGCCAGCGAGGCGCAGGGGCAAGGTGATGAGCAGTTCTTC; CDR3 protein: CASEAQGQGDEQFF
D gene: -; clone size: -; J gene: TRBJ1-2; V gene: TRBV5-6; CDR3 DNA: TGTGCCAGCACCCAGGGTTGGTATGGCTACACCTTC; CDR3 protein: CASTQGWYGYTF
D gene: -; clone size: -; J gene: TRBJ1-1; V gene: TRBV9; CDR3 DNA: TGTGCCAGCAGCGTAGCTCCAGGGAGGGACACTGAAGCTTTCTTT; CDR3 protein: CASSVAPGRDTEAFF
D gene: TRBD1; clone size: -; J gene: TRBJ2-5; V gene: TRBV5-1; CDR3 DNA: TGCGCCAGCACTTTACAGGGGACCCCTCCAGAGACCCAGTACTTC; CDR3 protein: CASTLQGTPPETQYF
D gene: -; clone size: many; J gene: TRBJ2-5; V gene: TRBV10-3; CDR3 DNA: TGTGCCATCAGTGGCCAGCGTCAAGAGACCCAGTACTTC; CDR3 protein: CAISGQRQETQYF
D gene: -; clone size: -; J gene: TRBJ2-3; V gene: TRBV7-2; CDR3 DNA: TGTGCCAGCAGCTTAGTTGGGGGGAGCACAGATACGCAGTATTTT; CDR3 protein: CASSLVGGSTDTQYF
D gene: TRBD2; clone size: -; J gene: TRBJ2-2; V gene: TRBV5-1; CDR3 DNA: TGCGCCAGCAGCTCCATAGCGGGAATCAACACCGGGGAGCTGTTTTTT; CDR3 protein: CASSSIAGINTGELFF
D gene: -; clone size: few; J gene: TRBJ2-3; V gene: TRBV25-1; CDR3 DNA: TGTGCCAGCACCCCTCGGGGGGCTCGCACAGATACGCAGTATTTT; CDR3 protein: CASTPRGARTDTQYF
D gene: -; clone size: few; J gene: TRBJ1-4; V gene: TRBV7-9; CDR3 DNA: TGTGCCAGCAGCCCGGGGGACCGGGACCTGGATGAAAAACTGTTTTTT; CDR3 protein: CASSPGDRDLDEKLFF
D gene: TRBD2; clone size: few; J gene: TRBJ2-2; V gene: TRBV6-1; CDR3 DNA: TGTGCCAGCAGACTAGCGGTATCGAACACCGGGGAGCTGTTTTTT; CDR3 protein: CASRLAVSNTGELFF
D gene: -; clone size: -; J gene: TRBJ2-2; V gene: TRBV19; CDR3 DNA: TGTGCCAGTAGTATAGAAAGAGGCGGAATCACCGGGGAGCTGTTTTTT; CDR3 protein: CASSIERGGITGELFF
D gene: -; clone size: -; J gene: TRBJ2-5; V gene: TRBV4-2; CDR3 DNA: TGTGCCAGCAGCCAAGATTTGATAGGGGAGAGAGAGACCCAGTACTTC; CDR3 protein: CASSQDLIGERETQYF
D gene: -; clone size: -; J gene: TRBJ1-1; V gene: TRBV30; CDR3 DNA: TGTGCCTGGAAAATACAGGAAACCATGAACACTGAAGCTTTCTTT; CDR3 protein: CAWKIQETMNTEAFF
D gene: TRBD2; clone size: -; J gene: TRBJ2-1; V gene: TRBV4-2; CDR3 DNA: TGTGCCAGCAGCCAAATAGGCGGGAGGGCCTTAAATGAGCAGTTCTTC; CDR3 protein: CASSQIGGRALNEQFF
D gene: TRBD2; clone size: few; J gene: TRBJ2-1; V gene: TRBV11-2; CDR3 DNA: TGTGCCAGCAGCTCAGGACTAGCGGTTTACAATGAGCAGTTCTTC; CDR3 protein: CASSSGLAVYNEQFF
D gene: -; clone size: -; J gene: TRBJ1-4; V gene: TRBV4-2; CDR3 DNA: TGTGCCAGCAGCCAAGAGTGGCAGGGGCGTGAAAAACTGTTTTTT; CDR3 protein: CASSQEWQGREKLFF
D gene: TRBD1; clone size: many; J gene: TRBJ2-7; V gene: TRBV29-1; CDR3 DNA: TGCAGCGTTATCAGGGGGCCCTACGAGCAGTACTTC; CDR3 protein: CSVIRGPYEQYF
D gene: -; clone size: many; J gene: TRBJ2-1; V gene: TRBV15; CDR3 DNA: TGTGCCACCGGTCGGGGCGGCACCTACAATGAGCAGTTCTTC; CDR3 protein: CATGRGGTYNEQFF
D gene: -; clone size: few; J gene: TRBJ1-4; V gene: TRBV29-1; CDR3 DNA: TGCAGCGTTCGAGACGGCGGGGAAAAACTGTTTTTT; CDR3 protein: CSVRDGGEKLFF
D gene: TRBD1; clone size: few; J gene: TRBJ2-7; V gene: TRBV7-2; CDR3 DNA: TGTGCCAGCAGCCTGGACAGGGGTATGTACGAGCAGTACTTC; CDR3 protein: CASSLDRGMYEQYF